This record looks at one T cell receptor beta chain sequence and its context. The data derive from a study of blood T cell repertoires in COVID-19. CDR3 length equals 14 residues. Germline V gene data show CDR1 as LGHNA and CDR2 as YSLEER. Between the trimmed V and J ends, which lost 3 bases and 2 bases, there was a span of 11 bases. Sequenced by immunoSEQ multiplex PCR; TCRdb stores in-frame clones only, minus some. This sample has 200,000 or so clones; 88% occur once, and the top ten carry 15% to 20%. Source material: peripheral blood. The clonotype originates from a man aged 50 or older with COVID-19, enrolled during active disease. The chain has TRBV4-3 and TRBJ2-7, with D possibly being TRBD1 (6 bases). The CDR3 coding sequence is TGCGCCAGCAGCCAGGAGACAGGCCCCTACGAGCAGTACTTC. It codes for CASSQETGPYEQYF.